The subject of this entry is one TCR beta chain. Its target is unknown. The CDR3 contains 14 residues. The germline V gene has CDR1 SGHTA and CDR2 FQGTGA. V dropped 0 bases and J dropped 6; count of bases not matched to a gene: 3. The data belong to a study of cytomegalovirus exposure and HLA in healthy donors. Study-level points and caveats: According to the study, around 160 TCR beta chains were cytomegalovirus-associated.

Researchers ran the PCR with 60 Vbeta and 13 Jbeta primers. Method: immunoSEQ multiplex PCR; TCRdb's copy keeps in-frame clones and lacks some. The sample consists of 150,000 to 200,000 clones, about 79% of them appearing once. This receptor was obtained from a woman aged 45-65 years in good health and CMV-seronegative. The sequenced material came from PBMCs. The chain uses TRBV7-3 and TRBJ1-2; 8 bases are a match to TRBD1. CDR3 in DNA: TGTGCCAGCAGCTTAACGTTACAGGGGGATGGCTACACCTTC. This sequence encodes CASSLTLQGDGYTF.